This TCR beta chain came from a study of identical twins. Regarding the study as a whole: Zero-insertion analyses could be partly confounded by invariant MAIT and iNKT cells.

This clonotype showed up just a few times. Antigen: not known. This CDR3 region has 12 residues. Per germline, CDR1 SQVTM and CDR2 ANQGSEA. Trimming left V 6 bases short and J 0 bases short, with 6 bases between. TCRdb reprocessed the 5' RACE reads via MiXCR and lists one record per CDR3 protein. The repertoire consists of under 300,000 distinct CDR3 sequences, with over 9.5% occurring once and the leading ten covering roughly 4.2%. In addition, the sample was reused for a study of yellow fever vaccine responses in identical twins.

This clonotype was sampled from a woman aged 18-29 years in good health. The chain uses TRBV29-1 and TRBJ2-1, with D hard to call. The sequenced material came from memory (CD45RO+) T cells sorted from blood. The CDR3 DNA is TGCAGCGTGGGCAGCTCCTACAATGAGCAGTTCTTC. Encoded protein: CSVGSSYNEQFF.